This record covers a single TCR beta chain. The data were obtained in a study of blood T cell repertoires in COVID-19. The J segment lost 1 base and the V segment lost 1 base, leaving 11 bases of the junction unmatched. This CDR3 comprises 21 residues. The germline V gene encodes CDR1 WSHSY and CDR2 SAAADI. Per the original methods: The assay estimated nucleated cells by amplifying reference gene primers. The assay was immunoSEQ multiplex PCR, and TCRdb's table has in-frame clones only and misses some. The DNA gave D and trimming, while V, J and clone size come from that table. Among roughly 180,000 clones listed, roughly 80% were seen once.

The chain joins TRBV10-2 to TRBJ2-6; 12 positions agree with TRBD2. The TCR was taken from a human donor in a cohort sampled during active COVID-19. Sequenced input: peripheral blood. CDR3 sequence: CASSEFPSGGAYGSGANVLTF. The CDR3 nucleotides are TGCGCCAGCAGTGAGTTCCCTAGCGGGGGGGCATATGGTTCTGGGGCCAACGTCCTGACTTTC.